The source of this T cell receptor (beta chain) is a study of breast tumors, draining lymph nodes, adjacent tissues. This clonotype was found many times. Axillary draining lymph nodes of breast cancer patients supplied the node samples. TCRdb recomputed calls from the multiplex PCR reads with MiXCR, one row per CDR3 protein. This table holds under 250,000 distinct CDR3 sequences, about 32% found once. The germline gives CDR1 SGHDT, CDR2 YYEEEE. With V trimmed by 4 bases and J by 4 bases, 11 bases remained unmatched. This CDR3 has 16 residues. This sequence was found in a female donor with breast cancer. Some clones in this sample may be carry-over from other donors' samples. V gene TRBV5-6 combines with J gene TRBJ2-1, with 7 bases lining up with TRBD2. The sample taken for sequencing was axillary lymph node tissue. The CDR3 spells CASSLRAGVGYNEQFF. CDR3 DNA: TGTGCCAGCAGCCTTAGGGCGGGAGTGGGGTACAATGAGCAGTTCTTC.